This TCR beta chain was obtained from a study of cytomegalovirus exposure and HLA in healthy donors. This clone turned up a few times. The CDR3 extends over 14 amino acids. Germline V gene sequence: CDR1 SGHRS, CDR2 YFSETQ. The V gene lost 0 bases and the J gene lost 5 bases, with 12 bases spanning the gap. The assay was immunoSEQ multiplex PCR, and TCRdb's table has in-frame clones only and misses some. Of some 180,000 clones in the sample, about 81% were seen once. This receptor was taken from a woman aged 25 to 45 in good health and CMV-seronegative. J is TRBJ2-7 and V is TRBV5-1; tentatively, D is TRBD1 (7 bases). Input material: PBMCs. Here the CDR3 DNA reads TGCGCCAGCAGCTTGGACAGGGGAGGTCACGAGCAGTACTTC. It is translated as CASSLDRGGHEQYF. The entire variable domain, with the rest obtained from reference TRBV5-1 and TRBJ2-7, is as follows: KAGVTQTPRYLIKTRGQQVTLSCSPISGHRSVSWYQQTPGQGLQFLFEYFSETQRNKGNFPGRFSGRQFSNSRSEMNVSTLELGDSALYLCASSLDRGGHEQYFGPGTRLTVT.